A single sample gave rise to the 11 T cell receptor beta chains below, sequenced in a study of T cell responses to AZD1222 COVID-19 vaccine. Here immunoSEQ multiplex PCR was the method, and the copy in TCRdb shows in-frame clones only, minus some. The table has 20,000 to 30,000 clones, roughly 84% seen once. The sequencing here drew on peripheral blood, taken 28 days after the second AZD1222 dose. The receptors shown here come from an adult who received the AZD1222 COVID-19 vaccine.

The CDR3 DNA reads TGTGCCAGCAGTTGGAGGGAGAATCAGCCCCAGCATTTT. Protein product: CASSWRENQPQHF. The chain recombines TRBV27 with TRBJ1-5, with D unresolved. Germline assignment: CDR1 MNHEY and CDR2 SMNVEV (reference sequence). The length of the CDR3 is 13 residues. V dropped 4 bases and J dropped 4 bases, with 8 bases sitting between them.

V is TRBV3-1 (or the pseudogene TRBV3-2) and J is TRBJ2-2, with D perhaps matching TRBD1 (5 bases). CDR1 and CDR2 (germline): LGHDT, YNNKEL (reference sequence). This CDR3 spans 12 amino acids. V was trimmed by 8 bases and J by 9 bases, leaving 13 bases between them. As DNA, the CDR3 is TGTGCCAGCTCCTGGGGCTATCGGGAGCTGTTTTTT. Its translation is CASSWGYRELFF.

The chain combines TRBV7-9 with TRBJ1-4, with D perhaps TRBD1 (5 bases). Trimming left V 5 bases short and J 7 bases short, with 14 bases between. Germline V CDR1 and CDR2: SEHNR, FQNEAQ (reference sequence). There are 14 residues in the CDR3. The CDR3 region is CASSPQTVSEKLFF. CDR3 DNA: TGTGCCAGCAGCCCTCAGACAGTCAGTGAAAAACTGTTTTTT.

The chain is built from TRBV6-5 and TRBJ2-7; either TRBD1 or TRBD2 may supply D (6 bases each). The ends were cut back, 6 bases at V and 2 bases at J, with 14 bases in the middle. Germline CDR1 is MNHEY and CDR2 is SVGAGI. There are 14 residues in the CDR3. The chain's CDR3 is CASSRGPGAYEQYF. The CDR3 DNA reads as TGTGCCAGCAGCCGGGGGCCAGGGGCCTACGAGCAGTACTTC.

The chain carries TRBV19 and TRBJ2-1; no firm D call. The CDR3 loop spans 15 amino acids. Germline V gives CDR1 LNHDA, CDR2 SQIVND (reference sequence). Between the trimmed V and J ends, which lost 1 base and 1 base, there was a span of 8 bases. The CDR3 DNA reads TGTGCCAGTAGTATAGGGCTAGGGTCCTACAATGAGCAGTTCTTC. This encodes CASSIGLGSYNEQFF.

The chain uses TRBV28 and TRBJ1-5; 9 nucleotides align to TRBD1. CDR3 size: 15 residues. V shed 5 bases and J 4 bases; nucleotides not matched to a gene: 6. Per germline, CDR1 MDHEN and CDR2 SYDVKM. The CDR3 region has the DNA TGTGCCAGCAGTCTCGGGACAGGGCTTAATCAGCCCCAGCATTTT. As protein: CASSLGTGLNQPQHF.

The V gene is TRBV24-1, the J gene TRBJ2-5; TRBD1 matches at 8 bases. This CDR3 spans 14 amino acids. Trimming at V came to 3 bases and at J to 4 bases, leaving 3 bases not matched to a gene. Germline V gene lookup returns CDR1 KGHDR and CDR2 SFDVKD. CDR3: CATSDTGTGETQYF. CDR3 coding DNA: TGTGCCACCAGTGATACCGGGACAGGAGAGACCCAGTACTTC.

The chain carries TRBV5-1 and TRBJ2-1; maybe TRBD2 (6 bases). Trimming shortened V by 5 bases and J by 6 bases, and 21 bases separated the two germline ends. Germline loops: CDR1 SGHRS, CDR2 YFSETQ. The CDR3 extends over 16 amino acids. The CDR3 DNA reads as TGCGCCAGCAGTTCCCTGTCGGGAGATCTCGGCAATGAGCAGTTCTTC. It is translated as CASSSLSGDLGNEQFF.

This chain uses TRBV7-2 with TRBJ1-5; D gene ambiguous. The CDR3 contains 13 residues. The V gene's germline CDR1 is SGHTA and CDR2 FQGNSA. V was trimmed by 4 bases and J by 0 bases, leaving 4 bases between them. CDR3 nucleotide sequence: TGTGCCAGCAGCTGGGATAGCAATCAGCCCCAGCATTTT. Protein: CASSWDSNQPQHF.

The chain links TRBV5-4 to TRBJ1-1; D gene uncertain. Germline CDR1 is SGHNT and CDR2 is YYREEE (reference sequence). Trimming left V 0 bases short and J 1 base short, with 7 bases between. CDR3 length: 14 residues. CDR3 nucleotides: TGTGCCAGCAGCTTGGCCATTTCGAACACTGAAGCTTTCTTT. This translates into CASSLAISNTEAFF.

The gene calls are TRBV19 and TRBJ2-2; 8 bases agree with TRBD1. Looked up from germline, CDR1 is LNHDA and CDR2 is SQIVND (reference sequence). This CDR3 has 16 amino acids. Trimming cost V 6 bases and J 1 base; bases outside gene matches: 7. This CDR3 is CASSSQGAMNTGELFF. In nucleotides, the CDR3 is TGTGCCAGTAGCTCGCAGGGGGCTATGAACACCGGGGAGCTGTTTTTT.